A selection of T cell receptor beta chains follows, all from one sample in a study of metastatic and nonmetastatic thyroid tumors. TCRdb reassembled clones from the PCR reads with MiXCR. The profile shows 25,000 to 30,000 clones, roughly 3.7% of them singletons. What was sequenced was blood. The receptors here all came from a male donor with papillary thyroid cancer or a benign thyroid nodule (not recorded which). Some clones in this sample may be carry-over from other donors' samples. The CDR3 runs from the conserved cysteine through the conserved F or W. Clone size is stated in some rows and not others, as once, few, many or a class when expanded.

CDR3 protein: CASLAGGTDEQFF
J gene: TRBJ2-1
clone size: few
V gene: TRBV15

CDR3 protein: CASRARGRINEKLFF
J gene: TRBJ1-4
clone size: few
V gene: TRBV12-3/TRBV12-4

CDR3 protein: CAWGDYPNQPQHF
J gene: TRBJ1-5
clone size: many
V gene: TRBV30

CDR3 protein: CASSQDPGATNTQYF
J gene: TRBJ2-3
clone size: few
V gene: TRBV3-1

CDR3 protein: CASSYEGWGYTF
J gene: TRBJ1-2
clone size: NA
V gene: TRBV6-2/TRBV6-3

CDR3 protein: CASSYSGLAGRETQYF
J gene: TRBJ2-5
clone size: NA
V gene: TRBV6-2/TRBV6-3

CDR3 protein: CASSVEQGGTYNEQFF
J gene: TRBJ2-1
clone size: many
V gene: TRBV9

CDR3 protein: CASSRSYANTGELFF
J gene: TRBJ2-2
clone size: many
V gene: TRBV7-2

CDR3 protein: CASRMLAGGGYGYTF
J gene: TRBJ1-2
clone size: few
V gene: TRBV28

CDR3 protein: CASRGSKYEQYF
J gene: TRBJ2-7
clone size: many
V gene: TRBV11-2

CDR3 protein: CASSPLLAGDEQFF
J gene: TRBJ2-1
clone size: few
V gene: TRBV11-1

CDR3 protein: CACSVVLGGDQPQHF
J gene: TRBJ1-5
clone size: few
V gene: TRBV9

CDR3 protein: CASTLAEGRVDEQYF
J gene: TRBJ2-7
clone size: many
V gene: TRBV5-4

CDR3 protein: CIGEQWEAFF
J gene: TRBJ1-1
clone size: NA
V gene: TRBV29-1

CDR3 protein: CASSYSRTWDNEQFF
J gene: TRBJ2-1
clone size: many
V gene: TRBV6-5

CDR3 protein: CASTRGTDSGETQYF
J gene: TRBJ2-5
clone size: many
V gene: TRBV19

CDR3 protein: CASTPGTGMTIF
J gene: TRBJ2-3
clone size: few
V gene: TRBV3-1

CDR3 protein: CASSYSGNSNQPQHF
J gene: TRBJ1-5
clone size: NA
V gene: TRBV28

CDR3 protein: CASSLEGETQYF
J gene: TRBJ2-5
clone size: many
V gene: TRBV4-1

CDR3 protein: CASSTLTSGGTGELFF
J gene: TRBJ2-2
clone size: few
V gene: TRBV5-1

CDR3 protein: CARSPPRPVGEKLSF
J gene: TRBJ1-4
clone size: NA
V gene: TRBV12-3/TRBV12-4

CDR3 protein: CASSRDREREKLFF
J gene: TRBJ1-4
clone size: many
V gene: TRBV12-3/TRBV12-4

CDR3 protein: CASSSGGYEQYF
J gene: TRBJ2-7
clone size: medium-sized
V gene: TRBV6-1

CDR3 protein: CASARRVVETQYF
J gene: TRBJ2-5
clone size: few
V gene: TRBV12-3/TRBV12-4

CDR3 protein: CASSVDQRPGELFF
J gene: TRBJ2-2
clone size: NA
V gene: TRBV9

CDR3 protein: CASSLNAAGELFF
J gene: TRBJ2-2
clone size: many
V gene: TRBV4-2

CDR3 protein: CATSDSGQVSLDTQYF
J gene: TRBJ2-5
clone size: few
V gene: TRBV24-1

CDR3 protein: CASSQQPSGSYEQYF
J gene: TRBJ2-7
clone size: few
V gene: TRBV3-1

CDR3 protein: CASSFRVNTEAFF
J gene: TRBJ1-1
clone size: medium-sized
V gene: TRBV28

CDR3 protein: CASSQRQGQGSSPLHF
J gene: TRBJ1-6
clone size: NA
V gene: TRBV7-6

CDR3 protein: CASSLAGTGNTIYF
J gene: TRBJ1-3
clone size: many
V gene: TRBV5-1

CDR3 protein: CASSVLRKDTQYF
J gene: TRBJ2-3
clone size: few
V gene: TRBV2

CDR3 protein: CASSLLKGEQYF
J gene: TRBJ2-7
clone size: many
V gene: TRBV6-2/TRBV6-3

CDR3 protein: CASSRELGETQYF
J gene: TRBJ2-5
clone size: NA
V gene: TRBV2

CDR3 protein: CSARDGAKETQYF
J gene: TRBJ2-5
clone size: few
V gene: TRBV20-1

CDR3 protein: CASSQVRRGSTDTQYF
J gene: TRBJ2-3
clone size: many
V gene: TRBV4-3

CDR3 protein: CASSVGDPTIEQFF
J gene: TRBJ2-1
clone size: few
V gene: TRBV6-1

CDR3 protein: CASSPRDRGFSGANVLTF
J gene: TRBJ2-6
clone size: many
V gene: TRBV18

CDR3 protein: CASSLERLGTDTQYF
J gene: TRBJ2-3
clone size: many
V gene: TRBV5-1

CDR3 protein: CASTGEETQYF
J gene: TRBJ2-5
clone size: few
V gene: TRBV2

CDR3 protein: CAIRGQGYNSPLHF
J gene: TRBJ1-6
clone size: NA
V gene: TRBV10-3

CDR3 protein: CASSESVTGPTAEQFF
J gene: TRBJ2-1
clone size: many
V gene: TRBV10-1

CDR3 protein: CASRDGQLCGCTF
J gene: TRBJ1-2
clone size: few
V gene: TRBV6-4

CDR3 protein: CSDRAGGATEAFF
J gene: TRBJ1-1
clone size: NA
V gene: TRBV20-1

CDR3 protein: CASSLVRDSGALGCEQYF
J gene: TRBJ2-7
clone size: NA
V gene: TRBV5-1

CDR3 protein: CSAKRQDIEAFF
J gene: TRBJ1-1
clone size: NA
V gene: TRBV20-1

CDR3 protein: CASSQGLDASTDTQYF
J gene: TRBJ2-3
clone size: few
V gene: TRBV7-9

CDR3 protein: CASSFGGSYYGYTF
J gene: TRBJ1-2
clone size: few
V gene: TRBV28

CDR3 protein: CSARDRAGTYEQYF
J gene: TRBJ2-7
clone size: medium-sized
V gene: TRBV20-1

CDR3 protein: CASSGAGTSGSRTDTQYF
J gene: TRBJ2-3
clone size: NA
V gene: TRBV6-1

CDR3 protein: CASTRTSGSGNEQFF
J gene: TRBJ2-1
clone size: few
V gene: TRBV2